The sequence of this T cell receptor (beta chain) was determined in a study of blood T cell repertoires in COVID-19. Study overall: Material from acute and convalescent COVID-19 was sourced from the United States, Italy and Spain. Sources were T cells, B-cell-depleted T cells, or PBMCs; the material itself was cDNA or gDNA.

The CDR3 has 14 amino acids. Germline CDR1 is LNHDA and CDR2 is SQIVND (reference sequence). V was trimmed by 9 bases and J by 5 bases, leaving 19 bases between them. In the study's own analysis: Counts of nucleated cells, estimated from reference gene primer amplification, were obtained. The assay was immunoSEQ multiplex PCR, and TCRdb's table has in-frame clones only and misses some. The DNA gave D and trimming, while V, J and clone size come from that table. The sample carries about 240,000 clones, roughly 83% recorded once. Sequencing input: peripheral blood. The J gene is TRBJ1-2, the V gene TRBV19; D possibly corresponds to TRBD1 (5 bases). The receptor was derived from an elderly man with acute or convalescent COVID-19. CDR3 DNA: TGTGCCAGCAAAAGGGCGGGGGACTATTATGGCTACACCTTC. It specifies CASKRAGDYYGYTF.